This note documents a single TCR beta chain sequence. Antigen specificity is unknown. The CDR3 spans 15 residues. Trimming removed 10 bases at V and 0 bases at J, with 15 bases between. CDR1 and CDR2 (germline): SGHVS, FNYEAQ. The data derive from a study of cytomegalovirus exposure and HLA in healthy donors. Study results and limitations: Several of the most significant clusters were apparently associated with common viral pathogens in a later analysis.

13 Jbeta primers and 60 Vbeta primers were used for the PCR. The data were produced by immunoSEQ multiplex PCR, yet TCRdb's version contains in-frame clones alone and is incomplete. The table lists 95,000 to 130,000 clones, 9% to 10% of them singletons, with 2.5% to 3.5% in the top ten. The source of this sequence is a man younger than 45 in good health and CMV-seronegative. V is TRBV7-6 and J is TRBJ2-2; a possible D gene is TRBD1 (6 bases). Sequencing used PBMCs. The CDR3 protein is CATSPGTTNTGELFF. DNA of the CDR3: TGTGCCACAAGTCCGGGGACAACGAACACCGGGGAGCTGTTTTTT.